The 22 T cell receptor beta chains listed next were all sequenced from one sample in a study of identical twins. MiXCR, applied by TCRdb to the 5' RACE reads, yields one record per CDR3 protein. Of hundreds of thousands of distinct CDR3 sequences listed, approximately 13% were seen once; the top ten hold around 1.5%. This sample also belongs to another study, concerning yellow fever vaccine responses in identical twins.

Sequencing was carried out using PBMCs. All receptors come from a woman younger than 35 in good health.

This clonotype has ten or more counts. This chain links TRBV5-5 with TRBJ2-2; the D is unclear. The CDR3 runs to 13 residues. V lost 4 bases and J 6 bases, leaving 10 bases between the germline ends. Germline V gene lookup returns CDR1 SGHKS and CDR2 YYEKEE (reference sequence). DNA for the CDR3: TGTGCCAGCAGCACGGACGGAGCCGGGGAGCTGTTTTTT. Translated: CASSTDGAGELFF.

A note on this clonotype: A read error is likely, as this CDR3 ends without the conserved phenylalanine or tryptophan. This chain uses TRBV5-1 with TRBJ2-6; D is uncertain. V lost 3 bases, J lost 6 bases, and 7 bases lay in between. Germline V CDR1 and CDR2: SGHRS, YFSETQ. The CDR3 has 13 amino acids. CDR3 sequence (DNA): TGCGCCAGCAGCTCGGATACGGCCAACGTCCTGACTTCC. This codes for CASSSDTANVLTS.

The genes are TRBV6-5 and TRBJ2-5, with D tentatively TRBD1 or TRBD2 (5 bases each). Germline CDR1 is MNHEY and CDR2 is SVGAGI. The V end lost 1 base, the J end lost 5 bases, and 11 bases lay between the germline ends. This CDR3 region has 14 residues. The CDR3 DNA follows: TGTGCCAGCAGTTACTGGGGGAAAATGGAGACCCAGTACTTC. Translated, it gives CASSYWGKMETQYF.

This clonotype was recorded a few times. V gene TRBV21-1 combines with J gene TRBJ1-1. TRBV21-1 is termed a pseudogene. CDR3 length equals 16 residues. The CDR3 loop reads CASSKAGRIMNTEAFF. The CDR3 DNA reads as TGTGCCAGCAGCAAAGCGGGACGGATAATGAACACTGAAGCTTTCTTT.

The CDR3 here is CAISEAGEDTQYF. CDR3 DNA sequence: TGTGCCATCAGTGAAGCGGGGGAAGATACGCAGTATTTT. The chain links TRBV10-3 to TRBJ2-3, with 8 bases aligning to TRBD2. Germline assignment: CDR1 ENHRY and CDR2 SYGVKD. The CDR3 totals 13 residues. V shed 3 bases and J 5 bases; nucleotides not matched to a gene: 1.

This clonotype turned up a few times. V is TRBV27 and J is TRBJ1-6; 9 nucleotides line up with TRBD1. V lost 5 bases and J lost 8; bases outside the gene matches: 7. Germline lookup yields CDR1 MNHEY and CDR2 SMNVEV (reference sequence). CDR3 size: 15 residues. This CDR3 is CASSPGTGRHSPLHF. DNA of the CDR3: TGTGCCAGCAGTCCTGGGACAGGGCGGCATTCACCCCTCCACTTT.

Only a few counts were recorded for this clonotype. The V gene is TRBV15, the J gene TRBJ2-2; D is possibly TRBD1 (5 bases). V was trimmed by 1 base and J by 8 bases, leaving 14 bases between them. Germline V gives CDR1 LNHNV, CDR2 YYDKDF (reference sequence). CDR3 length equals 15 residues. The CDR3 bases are TGTGCCACCAGCAGAGGTCAGGGCCCAGGGGGGGAGCTGTTTTTT. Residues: CATSRGQGPGGELFF.

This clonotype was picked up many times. Written as DNA, the CDR3 is TGCAGTGCCGAAGACGGAGCCTATGGCTACACCTTC. This translates into CSAEDGAYGYTF. This chain links TRBV20-1 with TRBJ1-2; D ambiguous. The length of the CDR3 is 12 residues. Trimming stripped 6 bases from V and 4 bases from J, with 12 bases between. Per germline, CDR1 DFQATT and CDR2 SNEGSKA (reference sequence).

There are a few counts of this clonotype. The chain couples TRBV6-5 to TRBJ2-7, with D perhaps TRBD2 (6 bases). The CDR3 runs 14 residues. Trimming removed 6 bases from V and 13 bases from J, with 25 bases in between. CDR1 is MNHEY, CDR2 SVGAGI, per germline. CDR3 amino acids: CASSPSGDSGPEYF. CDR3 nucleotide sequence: TGTGCCAGCAGCCCCTCGGGTGACAGCGGGCCTGAATACTTC.

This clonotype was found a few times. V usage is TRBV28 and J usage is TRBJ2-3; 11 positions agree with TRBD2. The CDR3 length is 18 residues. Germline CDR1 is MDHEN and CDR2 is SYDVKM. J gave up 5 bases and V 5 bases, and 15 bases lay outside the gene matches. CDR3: CASSPLQFSGGAKDTQYF. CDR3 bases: TGTGCCAGCAGTCCCCTCCAATTTAGCGGGGGGGCTAAAGATACGCAGTATTTT.

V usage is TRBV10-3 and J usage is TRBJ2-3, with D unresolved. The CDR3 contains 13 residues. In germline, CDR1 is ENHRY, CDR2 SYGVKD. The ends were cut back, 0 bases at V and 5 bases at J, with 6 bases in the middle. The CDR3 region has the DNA TGTGCCATCAGTGAGTCTGTGGTAGATACGCAGTATTTT. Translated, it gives CAISESVVDTQYF.

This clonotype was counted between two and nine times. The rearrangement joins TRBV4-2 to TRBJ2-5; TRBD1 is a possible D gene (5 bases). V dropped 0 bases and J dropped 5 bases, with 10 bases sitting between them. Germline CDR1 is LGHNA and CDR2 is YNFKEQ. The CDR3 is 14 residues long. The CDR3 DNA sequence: TGTGCCAGCAGCCAAGAAAGGGGAATGGAGACCCAGTACTTC. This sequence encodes CASSQERGMETQYF.

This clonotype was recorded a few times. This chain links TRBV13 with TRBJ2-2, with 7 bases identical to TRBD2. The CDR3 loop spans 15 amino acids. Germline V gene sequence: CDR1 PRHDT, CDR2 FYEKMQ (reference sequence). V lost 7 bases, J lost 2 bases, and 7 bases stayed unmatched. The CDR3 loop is CASTLLTSNTGELFF. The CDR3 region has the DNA TGTGCCAGCACCTTGTTGACTAGCAACACCGGGGAGCTGTTTTTT.

CDR3 DNA: TGTGCCAGCAGTTTAACCTCGGGGGGGCGGAACGAGCAGTACTTC. Encoded protein: CASSLTSGGRNEQYF. The chain employs TRBV28 and TRBJ2-7, with 8 bases matching TRBD2. The CDR3 contains 15 residues. V lost 2 bases, J lost 5 bases, and 8 bases stayed unmatched. Per germline, CDR1 MDHEN and CDR2 SYDVKM. Variable domain in full (rest from reference TRBV28 and TRBJ2-7): DVKVTQSSRYLVKRTGEKVFLECVQDMDHENMFWYRQDPGLGLRLIYFSYDVKMKEKGDIPEGYSVSREKKERFSLILESASTNQTSMYLCASSLTSGGRNEQYFGPGTRLTVT.

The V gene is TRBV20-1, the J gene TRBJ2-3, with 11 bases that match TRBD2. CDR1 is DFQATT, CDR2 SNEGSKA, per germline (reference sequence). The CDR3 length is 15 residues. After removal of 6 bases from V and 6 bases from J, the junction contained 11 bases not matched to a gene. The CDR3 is CSARPLAGDMDTQYF. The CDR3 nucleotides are TGCAGTGCAAGACCACTAGCGGGAGACATGGATACGCAGTATTTT.

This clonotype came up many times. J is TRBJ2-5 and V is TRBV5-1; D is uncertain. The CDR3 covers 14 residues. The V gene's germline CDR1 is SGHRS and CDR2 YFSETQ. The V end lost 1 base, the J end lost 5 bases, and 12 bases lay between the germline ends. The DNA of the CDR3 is TGCGCCAGCAGCTTGTCAAGGGTAGGGGAGACCCAGTACTTC. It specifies CASSLSRVGETQYF.

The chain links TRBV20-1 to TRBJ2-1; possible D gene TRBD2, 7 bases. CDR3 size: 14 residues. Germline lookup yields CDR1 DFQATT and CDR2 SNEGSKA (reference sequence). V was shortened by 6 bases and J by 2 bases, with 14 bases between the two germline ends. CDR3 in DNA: TGCAGTGCGAGGGGGAGCGGGGCCTACAATGAGCAGTTCTTC. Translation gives CSARGSGAYNEQFF.

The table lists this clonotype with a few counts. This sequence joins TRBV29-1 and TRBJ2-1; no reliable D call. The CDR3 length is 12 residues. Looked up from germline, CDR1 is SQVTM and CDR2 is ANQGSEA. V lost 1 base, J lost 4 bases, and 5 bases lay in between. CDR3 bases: TGCAGCGTTGAAGGGGTGTACAATGAGCAGTTCTTC. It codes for CSVEGVYNEQFF.

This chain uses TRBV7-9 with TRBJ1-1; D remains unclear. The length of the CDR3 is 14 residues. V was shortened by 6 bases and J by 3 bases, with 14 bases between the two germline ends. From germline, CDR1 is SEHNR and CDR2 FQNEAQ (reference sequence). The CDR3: CASSSGLRYTEAFF. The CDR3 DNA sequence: TGTGCCAGCAGTTCTGGACTGAGATACACTGAAGCTTTCTTT.

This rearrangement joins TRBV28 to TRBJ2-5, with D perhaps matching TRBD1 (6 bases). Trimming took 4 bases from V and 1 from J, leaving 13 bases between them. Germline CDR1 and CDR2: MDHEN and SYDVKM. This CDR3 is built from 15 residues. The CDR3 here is CASSSPGQTQETQYF. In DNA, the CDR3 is TGTGCCAGCAGTTCCCCTGGACAGACCCAAGAGACCCAGTACTTC.

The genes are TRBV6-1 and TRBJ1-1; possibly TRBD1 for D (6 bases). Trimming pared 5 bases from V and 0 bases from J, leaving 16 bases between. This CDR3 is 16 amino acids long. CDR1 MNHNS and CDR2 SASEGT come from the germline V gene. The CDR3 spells CASSPGGRVMNTEAFF. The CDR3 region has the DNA TGTGCCAGCAGTCCCGGGGGCAGGGTAATGAACACTGAAGCTTTCTTT.

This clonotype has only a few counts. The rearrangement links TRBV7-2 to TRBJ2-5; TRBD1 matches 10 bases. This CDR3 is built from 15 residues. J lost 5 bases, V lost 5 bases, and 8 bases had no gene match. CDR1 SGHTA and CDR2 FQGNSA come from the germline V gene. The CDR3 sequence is CASSPQTGGWETQYF. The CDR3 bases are TGTGCCAGCAGCCCACAGACAGGGGGCTGGGAGACCCAGTACTTC.